This T cell receptor (beta chain) stems from a study of regulatory T cells in long-lasting Graves disease. Findings and limits, study-wide: Preferential use of TRBV28, TRBJ1-2 and TRBJ2-5 was seen in persistent disease. Relative to new patients (roughly 970), persistent patients exhibited greater sharing of public clonotypes (approximately 2,800).

CDR3 length: 14 residues. Germline V lookup: CDR1 GTSNPN, CDR2 SVGIG (reference sequence). Trimming left V 4 bases short and J 4 bases short, with 16 bases between. Time point here: newly diagnosed GD, antithyroid drugs for less than 3 months. PBMCs were the source of the RNA used for TCR sequencing. Graves' disease diagnosis was established per American Thyroid Association guidelines. According to the study, TCR beta libraries were built with iRepertoire HTBI primers and CDR3-region Arm-PCR. TCRdb reprocessed the multiplex PCR reads with MiXCR, giving one entry per CDR3 protein. Seen here are more than 450,000 distinct CDR3 sequences, roughly 15% observed once, and the top ten hold more than 10%. The sample holds many counts of this clonotype. The target antigen is unknown. The same data also went into a second study, on T cells in Graves' hyperthyroidism and ophthalmopathy. As that report states: Most expanded thyroid clonotypes above 0.001 recurred in blood.

The sample here was peripheral blood mononuclear cells (PBMCs), taken at new diagnosis, from a patient treated with antithyroid drugs. The source is a middle-aged man with Graves disease. This sequence joins TRBV30 and TRBJ2-5, with D perhaps matching TRBD2 (6 bases). CDR3 coding DNA: TGTGCCTGGACCCCCGGCGGGGCTCGAGAGACCCAGTACTTC. This encodes CAWTPGGARETQYF.